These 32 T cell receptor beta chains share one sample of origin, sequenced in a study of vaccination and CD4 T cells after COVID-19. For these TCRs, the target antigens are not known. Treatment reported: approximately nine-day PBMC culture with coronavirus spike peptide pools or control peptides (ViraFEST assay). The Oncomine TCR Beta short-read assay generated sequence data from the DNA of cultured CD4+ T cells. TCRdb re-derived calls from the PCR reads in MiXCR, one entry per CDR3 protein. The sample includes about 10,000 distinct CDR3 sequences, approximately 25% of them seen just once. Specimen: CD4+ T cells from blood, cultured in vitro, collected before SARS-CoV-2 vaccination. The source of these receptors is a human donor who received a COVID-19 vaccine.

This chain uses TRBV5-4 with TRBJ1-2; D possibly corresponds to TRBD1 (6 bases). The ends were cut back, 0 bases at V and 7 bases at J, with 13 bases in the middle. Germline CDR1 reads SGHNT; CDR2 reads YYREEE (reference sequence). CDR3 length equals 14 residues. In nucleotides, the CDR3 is TGTGCCAGCAGCTTGGCCGGACAAGGGGGTGGCTACACCTTC. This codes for CASSLAGQGGGYTF.

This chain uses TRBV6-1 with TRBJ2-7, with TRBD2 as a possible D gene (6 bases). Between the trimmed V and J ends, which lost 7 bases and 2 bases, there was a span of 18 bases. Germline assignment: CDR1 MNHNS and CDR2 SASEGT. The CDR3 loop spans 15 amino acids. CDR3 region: CASKRRDEATYEQYF. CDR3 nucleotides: TGTGCCAGCAAACGGAGGGATGAAGCTACCTACGAGCAGTACTTC.

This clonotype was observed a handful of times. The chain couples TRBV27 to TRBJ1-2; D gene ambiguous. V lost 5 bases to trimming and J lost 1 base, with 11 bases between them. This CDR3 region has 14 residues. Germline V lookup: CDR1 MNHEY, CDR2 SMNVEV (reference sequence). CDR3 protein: CASSPRRNNYGYTF. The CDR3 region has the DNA TGTGCCAGCAGTCCTCGACGGAATAACTATGGCTACACCTTC.

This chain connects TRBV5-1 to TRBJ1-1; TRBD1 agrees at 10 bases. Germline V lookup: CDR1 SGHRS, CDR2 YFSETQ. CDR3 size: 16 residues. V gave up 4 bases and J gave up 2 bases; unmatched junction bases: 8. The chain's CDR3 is CASSDRQGAGNTEAFF. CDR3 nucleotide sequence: TGCGCCAGCAGCGACAGACAGGGGGCGGGAAACACTGAAGCTTTCTTT.

For the CDR3, the DNA is TGTGCCAGCAGTTCAGGGGGCGGGACTGAAGCTTTCTTT. Encoded protein: CASSSGGGTEAFF. The chain couples TRBV7-9 to TRBJ1-1, with 8 bases lining up with TRBD1. There are 13 residues in the CDR3. V dropped 6 bases and J dropped 5; count of bases not matched to a gene: 5. Germline V gene sequence: CDR1 SEHNR, CDR2 FQNEAQ (reference sequence).

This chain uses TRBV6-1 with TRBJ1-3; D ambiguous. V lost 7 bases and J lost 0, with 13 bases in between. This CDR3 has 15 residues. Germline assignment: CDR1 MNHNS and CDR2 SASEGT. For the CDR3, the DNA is TGTGCCAGCATGTCAACTCCTAGCTCTGGAAACACCATATATTTT. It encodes CASMSTPSSGNTIYF.

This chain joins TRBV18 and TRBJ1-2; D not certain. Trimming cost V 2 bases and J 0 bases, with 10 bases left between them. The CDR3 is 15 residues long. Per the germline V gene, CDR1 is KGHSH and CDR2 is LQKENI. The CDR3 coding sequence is TGTGCCAGCTCACCAGAGCTCGAGACTAACTATGGCTACACCTTC. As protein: CASSPELETNYGYTF.

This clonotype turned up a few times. CDR3: CASSYTGTGSNGYTF. DNA for the CDR3: TGTGCCAGCAGTTACACCGGGACAGGGTCGAATGGCTACACCTTC. The rearrangement uses TRBV28 and TRBJ1-2; TRBD1 agrees at 9 bases. Losses at the gene ends were 4 bases for V and 6 bases for J; bases not matched to a gene: 9. The CDR3 loop spans 15 amino acids. Germline V gene data show CDR1 as MDHEN and CDR2 as SYDVKM.

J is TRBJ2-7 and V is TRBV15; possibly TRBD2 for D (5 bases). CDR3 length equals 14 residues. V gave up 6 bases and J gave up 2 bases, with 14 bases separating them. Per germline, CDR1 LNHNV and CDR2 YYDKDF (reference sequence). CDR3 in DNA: TGTGCCACCAGATGGAACGGAGGTGCCTACGAGCAGTACTTC. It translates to CATRWNGGAYEQYF. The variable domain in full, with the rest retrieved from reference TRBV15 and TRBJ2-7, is DAMVIQNPRYQVTQFGKPVTLSCSQTLNHNVMYWYQQKSSQAPKLLFHYYDKDFNNEADTPDNFQSRRPNTSFCFLDIRSPGLGDTAMYLCATRWNGGAYEQYFGPGTRLTVT.

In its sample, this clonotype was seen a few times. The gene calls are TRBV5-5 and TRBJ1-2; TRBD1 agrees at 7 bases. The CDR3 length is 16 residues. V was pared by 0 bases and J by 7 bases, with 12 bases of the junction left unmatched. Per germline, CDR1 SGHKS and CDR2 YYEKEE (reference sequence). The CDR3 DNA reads TGTGCCAGCAGCTTGGAATTGACAGGGCGTTTTTCTGGCTACACCTTC. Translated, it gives CASSLELTGRFSGYTF.

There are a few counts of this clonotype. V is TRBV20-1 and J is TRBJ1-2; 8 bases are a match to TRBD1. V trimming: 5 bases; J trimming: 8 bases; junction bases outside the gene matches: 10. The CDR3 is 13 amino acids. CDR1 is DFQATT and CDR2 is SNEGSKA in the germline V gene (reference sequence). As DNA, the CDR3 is TGCAGTGCTGGAACGCAGGGGGCAGGGGGCTACACCTTC. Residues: CSAGTQGAGGYTF.

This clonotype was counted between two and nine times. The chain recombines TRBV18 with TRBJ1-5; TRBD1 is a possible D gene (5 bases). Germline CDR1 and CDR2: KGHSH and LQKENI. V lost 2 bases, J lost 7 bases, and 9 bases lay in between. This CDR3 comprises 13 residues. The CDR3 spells CASSPGGVQPQHF. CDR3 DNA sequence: TGTGCCAGCTCACCAGGGGGGGTACAGCCCCAGCATTTT. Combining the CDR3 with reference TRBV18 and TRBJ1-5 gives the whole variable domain NAGVMQNPRHLVRRRGQEARLRCSPMKGHSHVYWYRQLPEEGLKFMVYLQKENIIDESGMPKERFSAEFPKEGPSILRIQQVVRGDSAAYFCASSPGGVQPQHFGDGTRLSIL.

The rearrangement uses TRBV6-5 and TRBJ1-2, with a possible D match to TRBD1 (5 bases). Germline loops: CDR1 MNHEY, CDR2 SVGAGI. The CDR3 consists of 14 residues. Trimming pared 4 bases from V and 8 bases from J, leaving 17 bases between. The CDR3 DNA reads TGTGCCAGCAGTTCACATGACAGTGGGGAGGGCTACACCTTC. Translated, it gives CASSSHDSGEGYTF.

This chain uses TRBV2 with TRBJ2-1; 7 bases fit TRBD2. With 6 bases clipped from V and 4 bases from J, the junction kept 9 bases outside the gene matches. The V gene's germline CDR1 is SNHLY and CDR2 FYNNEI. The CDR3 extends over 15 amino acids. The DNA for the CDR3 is TGTGCCAGCAGCCCCTGGGGGGGGGGGTACAATGAGCAGTTCTTC. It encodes CASSPWGGGYNEQFF.

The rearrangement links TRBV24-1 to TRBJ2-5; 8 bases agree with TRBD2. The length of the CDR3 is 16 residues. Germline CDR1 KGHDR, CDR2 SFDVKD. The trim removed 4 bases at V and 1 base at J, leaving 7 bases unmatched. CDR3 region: CATSDSPGGGQETQYF. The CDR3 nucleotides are TGTGCCACCAGTGACTCCCCGGGAGGGGGCCAAGAGACCCAGTACTTC.

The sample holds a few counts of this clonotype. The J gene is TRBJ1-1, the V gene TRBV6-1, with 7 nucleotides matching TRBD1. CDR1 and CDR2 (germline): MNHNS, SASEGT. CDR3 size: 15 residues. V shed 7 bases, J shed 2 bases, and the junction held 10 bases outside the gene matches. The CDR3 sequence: CASTPKTGINTEAFF. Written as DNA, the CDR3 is TGTGCCAGCACCCCGAAGACAGGGATAAACACTGAAGCTTTCTTT.

The CDR3 protein is CASRPLGQQETQYF. The CDR3 nucleotides are TGTGCCAGCAGACCCTTAGGGCAGCAAGAGACCCAGTACTTC. The chain employs TRBV19 and TRBJ2-5; D gene uncertain. The CDR3 length is 14 residues. The ends were cut back, 9 bases at V and 2 bases at J, with 16 bases in the middle. The germline V gene encodes CDR1 LNHDA and CDR2 SQIVND (reference sequence).

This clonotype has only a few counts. The chain's CDR3 is CASSKQSSTDTQYF. The CDR3 nucleotides are TGTGCCAGTAGTAAACAGTCTAGCACAGATACGCAGTATTTT. The chain is built from TRBV19 and TRBJ2-3; D is unclear. The germline CDR1 and CDR2 sequences are LNHDA and SQIVND (reference sequence). Trimming cost V 4 bases and J 0 bases, with 8 bases left between them. This CDR3 contains 14 residues.

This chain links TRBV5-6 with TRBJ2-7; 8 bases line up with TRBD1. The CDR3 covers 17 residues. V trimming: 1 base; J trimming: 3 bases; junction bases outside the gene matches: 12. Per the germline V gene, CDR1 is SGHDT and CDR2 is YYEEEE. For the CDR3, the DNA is TGTGCCAGCAGCTTGTCTCGAGGACAGGGTTACTTCTACGAGCAGTACTTC. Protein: CASSLSRGQGYFYEQYF.

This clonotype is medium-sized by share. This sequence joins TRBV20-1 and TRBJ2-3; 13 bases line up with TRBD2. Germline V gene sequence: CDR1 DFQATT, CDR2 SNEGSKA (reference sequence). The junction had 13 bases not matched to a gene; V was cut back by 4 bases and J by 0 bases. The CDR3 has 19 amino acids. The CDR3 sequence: CSATAWRTSGGSSTDTQYF. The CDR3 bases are TGCAGTGCTACAGCTTGGAGGACTAGCGGGGGTTCCAGCACAGATACGCAGTATTTT.

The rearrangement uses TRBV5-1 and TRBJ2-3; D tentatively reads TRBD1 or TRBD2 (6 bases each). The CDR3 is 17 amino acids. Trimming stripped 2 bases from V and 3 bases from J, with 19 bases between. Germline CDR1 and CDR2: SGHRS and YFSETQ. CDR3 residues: CASSFGRRGKETDTQYF. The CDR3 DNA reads TGCGCCAGCAGCTTTGGGAGGAGGGGGAAGGAGACAGATACGCAGTATTTT.

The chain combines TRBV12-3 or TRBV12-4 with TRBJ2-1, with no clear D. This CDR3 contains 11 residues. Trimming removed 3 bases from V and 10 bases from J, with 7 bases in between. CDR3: CASSFLTEQFF. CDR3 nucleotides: TGTGCCAGCAGTTTCTTAACCGAGCAGTTCTTC.

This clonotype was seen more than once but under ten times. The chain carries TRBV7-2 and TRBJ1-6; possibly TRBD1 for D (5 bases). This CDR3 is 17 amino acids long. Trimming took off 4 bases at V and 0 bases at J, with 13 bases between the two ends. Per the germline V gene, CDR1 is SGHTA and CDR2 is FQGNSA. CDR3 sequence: CASSSRAGDSYNSPLHF. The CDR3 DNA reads TGTGCCAGCAGCTCTAGGGCGGGGGACTCCTATAATTCACCCCTCCACTTT.

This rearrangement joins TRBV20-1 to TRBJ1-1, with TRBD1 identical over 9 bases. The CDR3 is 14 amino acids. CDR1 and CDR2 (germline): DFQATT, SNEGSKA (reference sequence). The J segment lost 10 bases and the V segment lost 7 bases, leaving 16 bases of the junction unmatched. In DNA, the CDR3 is TGCAGTGGGGCGGCACAGGGGGCGCTTTCGGGAGCTTTCTTT. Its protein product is CSGAAQGALSGAFF.

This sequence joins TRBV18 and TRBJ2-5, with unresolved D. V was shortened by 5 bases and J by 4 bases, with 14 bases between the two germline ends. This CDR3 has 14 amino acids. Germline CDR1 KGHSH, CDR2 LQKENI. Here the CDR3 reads CASSIGQLGETQYF. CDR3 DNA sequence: TGTGCCAGCTCAATAGGCCAATTGGGAGAGACCCAGTACTTC.

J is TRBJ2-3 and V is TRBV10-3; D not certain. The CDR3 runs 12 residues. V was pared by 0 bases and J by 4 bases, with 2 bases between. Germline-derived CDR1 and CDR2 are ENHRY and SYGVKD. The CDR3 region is CAISESSDTQYF. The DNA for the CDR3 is TGTGCCATCAGTGAGTCCTCAGATACGCAGTATTTT.

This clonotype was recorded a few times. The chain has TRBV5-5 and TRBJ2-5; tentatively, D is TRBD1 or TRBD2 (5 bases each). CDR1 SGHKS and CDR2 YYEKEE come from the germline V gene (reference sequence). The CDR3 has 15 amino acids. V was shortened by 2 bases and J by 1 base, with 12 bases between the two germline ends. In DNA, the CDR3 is TGTGCCAGCAGCTTCCCGGGGCAGCTCCAAGAGACCCAGTACTTC. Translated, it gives CASSFPGQLQETQYF.

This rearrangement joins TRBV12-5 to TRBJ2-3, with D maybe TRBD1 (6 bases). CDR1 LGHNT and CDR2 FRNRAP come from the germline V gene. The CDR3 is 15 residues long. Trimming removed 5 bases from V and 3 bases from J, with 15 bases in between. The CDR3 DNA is TGTGCTAGTGGTCTCAACAGGGTAACAACAGATACGCAGTATTTT. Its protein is CASGLNRVTTDTQYF.

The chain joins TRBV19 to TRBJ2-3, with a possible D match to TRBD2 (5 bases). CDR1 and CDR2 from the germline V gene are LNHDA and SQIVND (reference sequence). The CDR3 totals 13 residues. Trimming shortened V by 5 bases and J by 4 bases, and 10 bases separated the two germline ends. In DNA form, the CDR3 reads TGTGCCAGTAGTCCCGAGAGGGCAGATACGCAGTATTTT. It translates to CASSPERADTQYF. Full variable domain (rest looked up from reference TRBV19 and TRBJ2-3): DGGITQSPKYLFRKEGQNVTLSCEQNLNHDAMYWYRQDPGQGLRLIYYSQIVNDFQKGDIAEGYSVSREKKESFPLTVTSAQKNPTAFYLCASSPERADTQYFGPGTRLTVL.

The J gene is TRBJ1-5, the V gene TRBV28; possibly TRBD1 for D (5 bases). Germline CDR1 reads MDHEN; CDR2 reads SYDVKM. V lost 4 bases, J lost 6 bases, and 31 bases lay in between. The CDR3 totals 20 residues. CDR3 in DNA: TGTGCCAGCAGTTCACCGGGGCTGATTGGCCCCAGGCAGTTGGGTCAGCCCCAGCATTTT. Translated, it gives CASSSPGLIGPRQLGQPQHF.

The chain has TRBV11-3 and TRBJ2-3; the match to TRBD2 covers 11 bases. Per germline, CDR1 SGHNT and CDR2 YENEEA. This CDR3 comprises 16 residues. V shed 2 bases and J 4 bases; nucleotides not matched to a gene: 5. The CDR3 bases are TGTGCCAGCAGCTTACGACTAGCGGGGAGGGCAGATACGCAGTATTTT. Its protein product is CASSLRLAGRADTQYF.

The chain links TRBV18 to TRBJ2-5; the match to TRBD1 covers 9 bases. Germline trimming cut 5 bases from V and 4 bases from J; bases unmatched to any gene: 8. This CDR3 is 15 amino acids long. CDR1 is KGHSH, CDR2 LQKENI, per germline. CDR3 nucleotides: TGTGCCAGCTCATTCTGGGGACAGGGCGGAGAGACCCAGTACTTC. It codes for CASSFWGQGGETQYF.